The 23 T cell receptor beta chains below all came from one sample that was sequenced in a study of cytomegalovirus exposure and HLA in healthy donors. In the PCR, 60 Vbeta and 13 Jbeta primers were used. The assay was immunoSEQ multiplex PCR, and TCRdb's table has in-frame clones only and misses some. The data contain under 200,000 clones, about 64% of them seen just once; the ten biggest clones take up less than 1.5%. The sequenced material came from PBMCs. The receptors derive from a man aged 50-59 years in good health and CMV-seronegative.

This chain joins TRBV21-1 and TRBJ2-3; TRBD2 is the table's D call and was not checked against the DNA. TRBV21-1 is reported as a pseudogene. The CDR3 contains 17 residues. CDR3: CASRDRERGAGTDTQYF. As DNA, the CDR3 is TGTGCCAGCAGGGACCGGGAGCGGGGGGCCGGCACAGATACGCAGTATTTT.

V usage is TRBV5-1 and J usage is TRBJ2-1; perhaps TRBD2 as D (5 bases). The CDR3 is made up of 14 amino acids. CDR1 is SGHRS, CDR2 YFSETQ, per germline. Trimming removed 2 bases from V and 9 bases from J, with 15 bases in between. CDR3 nucleotides: TGCGCCAGCAGCTTATCGGACTCGACCCGTGAGCAGTTCTTC. It codes for CASSLSDSTREQFF.

This chain links TRBV4-1 with TRBJ1-1, with D tentatively TRBD1 (6 bases). This CDR3 has 14 residues. V was pared by 4 bases and J by 5 bases, with 14 bases between. Germline CDR1 reads MGHRA; CDR2 reads YSYEKL. In nucleotides, the CDR3 is TGCGCCAGCAGCCTAGAGGACAGCCTAACTGAAGCTTTCTTT. This codes for CASSLEDSLTEAFF.

The rearrangement uses TRBV29-1 and TRBJ2-5, with 8 nucleotides matching TRBD1. The CDR3 has 17 amino acids. Germline lookup yields CDR1 SQVTM and CDR2 ANQGSEA. After removal of 3 bases from V and 7 bases from J, the junction contained 19 bases not matched to a gene. This CDR3 is CSVDDMGQAPRRPTQYF. CDR3 bases: TGCAGCGTTGATGACATGGGACAGGCCCCCCGGCGTCCGACCCAGTACTTC. The variable domain in full, completed from reference TRBV29-1 and TRBJ2-5, reads SAVISQKPSRDICQRGTSLTIQCQVDSQVTMMFWYRQQPGQSLTLIATANQGSEATYESGFVIDKFPISRPNLTFSTLTVSNMSPEDSSIYLCSVDDMGQAPRRPTQYFGPGTRLLVL.

This clone was seen a few times. The V gene is TRBV7-8, the J gene TRBJ1-2; D gene uncertain. This CDR3 contains 15 residues. Trimming took 5 bases from V and 2 from J, leaving 15 bases between them. Germline lookup yields CDR1 SGHVS and CDR2 FQNEAQ. The DNA for the CDR3 is TGTGCCAGCAGCCCTGAGACCGGGAACAACTATGGCTACACCTTC. As protein: CASSPETGNNYGYTF.

The chain combines TRBV2 with TRBJ2-1, with TRBD2 matching over 15 bases. V shed 4 bases and J 7 bases; nucleotides not matched to a gene: 2. Looked up from germline, CDR1 is SNHLY and CDR2 is FYNNEI. CDR3 length equals 15 residues. This chain's CDR3 is CASSAGTSGGNEQFF. CDR3 nucleotides: TGTGCCAGCAGTGCCGGGACTAGCGGGGGGAATGAGCAGTTCTTC.

The chain carries TRBV11-2 and TRBJ2-2; 9 bases match TRBD1. The CDR3 length is 16 residues. Germline loops: CDR1 SGHAT, CDR2 FQNNGV. With 4 bases clipped from V and 4 bases from J, the junction kept 7 bases outside the gene matches. CDR3: CASSSPGQGITGELFF. CDR3 sequence (DNA): TGTGCCAGCAGCTCACCCGGACAGGGGATCACCGGGGAGCTGTTTTTT.

CDR3 sequence (DNA): TGTGCCAGTAGTATTAACAGATGGACCGGGGAGCTGTTTTTT. Encoded protein: CASSINRWTGELFF. The chain carries TRBV19 and TRBJ2-2; D gene ambiguous. Germline CDR1 reads LNHDA; CDR2 reads SQIVND (reference sequence). Trimming cost V 3 bases and J 5 bases, with 10 bases left between them. The CDR3 is made up of 14 amino acids.

In DNA form, the CDR3 reads TGTGCCAGCAGCCTGATGTTGGGACAGGGGCAATACTTC. This gives the protein CASSLMLGQGQYF. The rearrangement uses TRBV7-9 and TRBJ2-7, with TRBD1 identical over 10 bases. This CDR3 is built from 13 residues. The germline V gene encodes CDR1 SEHNR and CDR2 FQNEAQ (reference sequence). The junction had 11 bases not matched to a gene; V was cut back by 5 bases and J by 13 bases.

The chain recombines TRBV7-2 with TRBJ2-7; TRBD1 agrees at 8 bases. V was pared by 4 bases and J by 2 bases, with 7 bases of the junction left unmatched. Looked up from germline, CDR1 is SGHTA and CDR2 is FQGNSA. The CDR3 runs to 15 residues. In nucleotides, the CDR3 is TGTGCCAGCAGCTCTAGGACAGGGTCGACCTACGAGCAGTACTTC. Translated, it gives CASSSRTGSTYEQYF.

As for this clone: Other nucleotide sequences from this sample produce the same CDR3. V usage is TRBV11-2 and J usage is TRBJ2-3; 8 positions match TRBD2. V lost 5 bases and J lost 3; bases outside the gene matches: 1. Germline CDR1 reads SGHAT; CDR2 reads FQNNGV. The CDR3 runs to 13 residues. DNA of the CDR3: TGTGCCAGCAGCAGCGGGGGAACAGATACGCAGTATTTT. Translation: CASSSGGTDTQYF.

This chain uses TRBV7-9 with TRBJ2-7; a weak D match, TRBD2 (5 bases). Germline-derived CDR1 and CDR2 are SEHNR and FQNEAQ (reference sequence). Trimming left V 2 bases short and J 4 bases short, with 15 bases between. CDR3 length: 15 residues. The CDR3 DNA reads as TGTGCCAGCAGCTTAAGTCTCGGGAAAACATACGAGCAGTACTTC. Translated, it gives CASSLSLGKTYEQYF.

The chain is built from TRBV5-6 and TRBJ1-2; TRBD1 agrees at 9 bases. Germline V gene sequence: CDR1 SGHDT, CDR2 YYEEEE. V gave up 4 bases and J gave up 3 bases; unmatched junction bases: 7. The CDR3 runs 15 residues. The CDR3 DNA follows: TGTGCCAGCAGCCCCGGGACAGGGCCCTACTATGGCTACACCTTC. It is translated as CASSPGTGPYYGYTF.

The CDR3 DNA follows: TGCGCCAGCAGCCAACCTCGACGGAGTAATGAAAAACTGTTTTTT. It encodes CASSQPRRSNEKLFF. This chain joins TRBV4-1 and TRBJ1-4, with no clear D. This CDR3 has 15 residues. Trimming removed 2 bases at V and 4 bases at J, with 11 bases between. In germline, CDR1 is MGHRA, CDR2 YSYEKL.

The chain is built from TRBV5-6 and TRBJ2-5; 8 bases match TRBD1. With 5 bases clipped from V and 9 bases from J, the junction kept 12 bases outside the gene matches. Germline CDR1 is SGHDT and CDR2 is YYEEEE. The CDR3 is 14 amino acids. The CDR3 protein is CASRTRDRLLAQYF. Here the CDR3 DNA reads TGTGCCAGCAGGACAAGGGACAGGTTATTGGCCCAGTACTTC.

A single count supports this clone. The same CDR3 is also encoded by other DNA sequences in this sample. V gene TRBV28 combines with J gene TRBJ2-2, with TRBD2 matching over 10 bases. There are 18 residues in the CDR3. V lost 4 bases to trimming and J lost 2 bases; unmatched junction nucleotides: 10. The germline V gene encodes CDR1 MDHEN and CDR2 SYDVKM. The CDR3 protein is CASSSPGLAGVNTGELFF. CDR3 bases: TGTGCCAGCAGTTCCCCGGGGCTAGCGGGGGTTAACACCGGGGAGCTGTTTTTT. Combining the CDR3 with reference TRBV28 and TRBJ2-2 gives the whole variable domain DVKVTQSSRYLVKRTGEKVFLECVQDMDHENMFWYRQDPGLGLRLIYFSYDVKMKEKGDIPEGYSVSREKKERFSLILESASTNQTSMYLCASSSPGLAGVNTGELFFGEGSRLTVL.

Of note for this clone: A much larger clone sits a single nucleotide away, making a read error possible. This sequence joins TRBV11-3 and TRBJ2-2; TRBD1 agrees at 7 bases. J gave up 1 base and V 6 bases, and 2 bases lay outside the gene matches. Looked up from germline, CDR1 is SGHNT and CDR2 is YENEEA. This CDR3 region has 14 residues. In DNA, the CDR3 is TGTGCCAGCAGGGGGACAGTGAACACCGGGGAGCTGTTTTTT. It yields the protein CASRGTVNTGELFF.

The chain combines TRBV4-2 with TRBJ1-1, with no clear D. Trimming stripped 0 bases from V and 1 base from J, with 18 bases between. The CDR3 has 18 residues. Germline V CDR1 and CDR2: LGHNA, YNFKEQ. DNA for the CDR3: TGTGCCAGCAGCCAAGAGGGTACGAGGAAAGGCTCGAACACTGAAGCTTTCTTT. Amino acid sequence: CASSQEGTRKGSNTEAFF.

The chain is built from TRBV28 and TRBJ1-2, with D possibly being TRBD1 (6 bases). This CDR3 is built from 11 residues. The V gene's germline CDR1 is MDHEN and CDR2 SYDVKM. Trimming removed 6 bases at V and 8 bases at J, with 10 bases between. As DNA, the CDR3 is TGTGCCAGCAGCGGGGGGGGCGGCTACACCTTC. Translation gives CASSGGGGYTF.

This clone was picked up one time. The rearrangement uses TRBV5-1 and TRBJ2-5; 10 bases are a match to TRBD2. The CDR3 totals 16 residues. V lost 3 bases, J lost 5 bases, and 10 bases stayed unmatched. Germline V gene sequence: CDR1 SGHRS, CDR2 YFSETQ. The CDR3 here is CASSSSGGARAETQYF. The CDR3 region has the DNA TGCGCCAGCAGCTCCAGCGGGGGGGCCCGTGCGGAGACCCAGTACTTC.

This clone appeared a few times. CDR3 loop: CASTRTSGVSYEQYF. CDR3 sequence (DNA): TGTGCCAGCACCCGGACTAGCGGGGTCTCCTACGAGCAGTACTTC. V is TRBV28 and J is TRBJ2-7; TRBD2 agrees at 12 bases. The CDR3 consists of 15 residues. Per germline, CDR1 MDHEN and CDR2 SYDVKM. V gave up 7 bases and J gave up 0 bases; unmatched junction bases: 4.

A note on this clone: Here the CDR3 omits its conserved ending phenylalanine or tryptophan, so a read error is the likely source. Because the CDR3's place on the DNA is in doubt, the DNA is left out and the CDR3 is given as listed by TCRdb. The V gene is TRBV5-8, the J gene TRBJ1-4; the D call in the table, TRBD1, was not verified against the DNA. Germline V gene sequence: CDR1 SGHTS, CDR2 YDEGEE. The CDR3 spans 13 amino acids, including both terminal residues. CDR3 in amino acids: CASSPKSTGKGSI.

The chain has TRBV11-2 and TRBJ2-2; 8 bases are shared with TRBD1. The germline gives CDR1 SGHAT, CDR2 FQNNGV. This CDR3 is 15 amino acids long. With 5 bases clipped from V and 6 bases from J, the junction kept 8 bases outside the gene matches. CDR3 nucleotide sequence: TGTGCCAGCAGCGCCCGGACAGGGTTAGCCGGGGAGCTGTTTTTT. Protein sequence: CASSARTGLAGELFF.